These T cell receptor beta chains were read from a single sample in a study of preoperative IRX-2 immunotherapy in early breast cancer. TCRdb's copy holds only in-frame clones and misses some; the assay was immunoSEQ multiplex PCR. This repertoire shows fewer than 30,000 clones, nearly 90% found once; its top ten account for approximately 9.9%. Sample collection occurred from a patient treated with IRX-2 immunotherapy. The receptors originated from a human donor with breast cancer. Each CDR3 is given with its conserved first and last residue. Each record gives: CDR3 length, D gene, V gene, J gene, clone size, CDR3 DNA, CDR3 protein. The D gene is left open where the match is weak. Where a row states a size, it is once, few, many or the class of an expanded clone; other rows omit it.

CDR3 length: 15
D gene: .
V gene: TRBV28
J gene: TRBJ2-7
clone size: .
CDR3 DNA: TGTGCCAGCACCCCCAGCGAGGGCCTTCCCTACGAGCAGTACTTC
CDR3 protein: CASTPSEGLPYEQYF

CDR3 length: 16
D gene: .
V gene: TRBV18
J gene: TRBJ2-1
clone size: .
CDR3 DNA: TGTGCCAGCTCACCTGGGGTTCCAGGTGGTTACAATGAGCAGTTCTTC
CDR3 protein: CASSPGVPGGYNEQFF

CDR3 length: 14
D gene: TRBD1
V gene: TRBV4-3
J gene: TRBJ2-7
clone size: .
CDR3 DNA: TGCGCCAGCAGCCAAGGAACAGGGGTCTACGAGCAGTACTTC
CDR3 protein: CASSQGTGVYEQYF

CDR3 length: 15
D gene: TRBD1
V gene: TRBV27
J gene: TRBJ1-5
clone size: .
CDR3 DNA: TGTGCCAGCAGCTACAGGGGAGCGGGCAATCAGCCCCAGCATTTT
CDR3 protein: CASSYRGAGNQPQHF

CDR3 length: 16
D gene: TRBD2
V gene: TRBV6-6
J gene: TRBJ2-7
clone size: .
CDR3 DNA: TGTGCCAGCAGCGCCAGAGAGCGGGGGGGTCTCTACGAGCAGTACTTC
CDR3 protein: CASSARERGGLYEQYF

CDR3 length: 18
D gene: TRBD2
V gene: TRBV5-4
J gene: TRBJ2-7
clone size: once
CDR3 DNA: TGTGCCAGCAGCTTTACCGTACTCCGGCTAGCGGGCTTCTACGAGCAGTACTTC
CDR3 protein: CASSFTVLRLAGFYEQYF

CDR3 length: 15
D gene: .
V gene: TRBV25-1
J gene: TRBJ1-6
clone size: .
CDR3 DNA: TGTGCCAGCAGGAGAGGAGGTGCCTATAATTCACCCCTCCACTTT
CDR3 protein: CASRRGGAYNSPLHF

CDR3 length: 15
D gene: .
V gene: TRBV27
J gene: TRBJ1-4
clone size: .
CDR3 DNA: TGTGCCAGCAGTTTAGGTCCAGGGGCCAATGAAAAACTGTTTTTT
CDR3 protein: CASSLGPGANEKLFF

CDR3 length: 14
D gene: .
V gene: TRBV15
J gene: TRBJ2-2
clone size: .
CDR3 DNA: TGTGCCACCAGCTCGCGGGCTGGGGTCGGGGAGCTGTTTTTT
CDR3 protein: CATSSRAGVGELFF

CDR3 length: 14
D gene: .
V gene: TRBV6-1
J gene: TRBJ1-5
clone size: once
CDR3 DNA: TGTGCCAGCAGGTCCCCTACAGGGAATCAGCCCCAGCATTTT
CDR3 protein: CASRSPTGNQPQHF

CDR3 length: 14
D gene: TRBD1
V gene: TRBV2
J gene: TRBJ2-7
clone size: .
CDR3 DNA: TGTGCCAGCAGTGAACGGGACAGCTACTACGAGCAGTACTTC
CDR3 protein: CASSERDSYYEQYF

CDR3 length: 14
D gene: .
V gene: TRBV6-6
J gene: TRBJ2-2
clone size: .
CDR3 DNA: TGTGCCGTCCCCTCCTTTTCCGACACCGGGGAGCTGTTTTTT
CDR3 protein: CAVPSFSDTGELFF

CDR3 length: 14
D gene: TRBD1
V gene: TRBV5-1
J gene: TRBJ2-7
clone size: .
CDR3 DNA: TGCGCCAGCAGCCTACAGGGGGAAGGCTACGAGCAGTACTTC
CDR3 protein: CASSLQGEGYEQYF

CDR3 length: 15
D gene: .
V gene: TRBV2
J gene: TRBJ2-3
clone size: .
CDR3 DNA: TGTGCCAGCAGTGACCCGCAGTATGACACAGATACGCAGTATTTT
CDR3 protein: CASSDPQYDTDTQYF

CDR3 length: 16
D gene: .
V gene: TRBV6-5
J gene: TRBJ1-3
clone size: .
CDR3 DNA: TGTGCCAGCAGTTCCGTAGCAGGCCGCTCTGGAAACACCATATATTTT
CDR3 protein: CASSSVAGRSGNTIYF

CDR3 length: 12
D gene: .
V gene: TRBV6-5
J gene: TRBJ2-7
clone size: .
CDR3 DNA: TGTGCCAGCAGCCTTCAGGGGTACGAGCAGTACTTC
CDR3 protein: CASSLQGYEQYF

CDR3 length: 17
D gene: .
V gene: TRBV2
J gene: TRBJ1-3
clone size: .
CDR3 DNA: TGTGCCAGCAGTGAACGGATGCTCATTAGCTCTGGAAACACCATATATTTT
CDR3 protein: CASSERMLISSGNTIYF

CDR3 length: 14
D gene: .
V gene: TRBV5-1
J gene: TRBJ1-4
clone size: .
CDR3 DNA: TGCGCCAGCAGCTTGTCAGGGATGGATGAAAAACTGTTTTTT
CDR3 protein: CASSLSGMDEKLFF

CDR3 length: 14
D gene: TRBD1
V gene: TRBV6-1
J gene: TRBJ1-1
clone size: .
CDR3 DNA: TGTGCCAGCATCTGGACCGGGACAGGGTTGGGAGCTTTCTTT
CDR3 protein: CASIWTGTGLGAFF

CDR3 length: 17
D gene: TRBD1
V gene: TRBV4-1
J gene: TRBJ1-6
clone size: .
CDR3 DNA: TGCGCCAGCAGCCAGCAATTAACAGGGGTAGGTAATTCACCCCTCCACTTT
CDR3 protein: CASSQQLTGVGNSPLHF

CDR3 length: 16
D gene: .
V gene: TRBV10-3
J gene: TRBJ1-3
clone size: .
CDR3 DNA: TGTGCCATCAGTGAGTCGGGGGGGGCTTCTGGAAACACCATATATTTT
CDR3 protein: CAISESGGASGNTIYF

CDR3 length: 14
D gene: .
V gene: TRBV11-2
J gene: TRBJ2-7
clone size: .
CDR3 DNA: TGTGCCAGCAGCTTAGATGGTGTCACTTACGAGCAGTACTTC
CDR3 protein: CASSLDGVTYEQYF

CDR3 length: 14
D gene: .
V gene: TRBV30
J gene: TRBJ1-2
clone size: .
CDR3 DNA: TGTGCCTGGAATCGGGTGGGGGAGATGCATGGCTACACCTTC
CDR3 protein: CAWNRVGEMHGYTF

CDR3 length: 11
D gene: .
V gene: TRBV7-9
J gene: TRBJ2-7
clone size: .
CDR3 DNA: TGTGCCAGCAGCTTTCGGGGAGAGCAGTACTTC
CDR3 protein: CASSFRGEQYF

CDR3 length: 12
D gene: .
V gene: TRBV18
J gene: TRBJ2-3
clone size: .
CDR3 DNA: TGTGCCAGCTCACCGACCGGCCTAGCGCAGTATTTT
CDR3 protein: CASSPTGLAQYF

CDR3 length: 16
D gene: .
V gene: TRBV7-2
J gene: TRBJ1-5
clone size: .
CDR3 DNA: TGTGCCAGCAGCTCTCCCCCGGGACGGCAAAATCAGCCCCAGCATTTT
CDR3 protein: CASSSPPGRQNQPQHF

CDR3 length: 15
D gene: .
V gene: TRBV4-3
J gene: TRBJ2-5
clone size: .
CDR3 DNA: TGCGCCAGCAGCCAAGTAGGAGGCTTTGGGGAGACCCAGTACTTC
CDR3 protein: CASSQVGGFGETQYF

CDR3 length: 15
D gene: TRBD2
V gene: TRBV19
J gene: TRBJ2-7
clone size: .
CDR3 DNA: TGTGCCAGTAGTATTTTGGCTAGCGGGACTCACGAGCAGTACTTC
CDR3 protein: CASSILASGTHEQYF

CDR3 length: 14
D gene: TRBD2
V gene: TRBV9
J gene: TRBJ2-5
clone size: .
CDR3 DNA: TGTGCCAGCAGCGGTGTAGCGGGGCAAGAGACCCAGTACTTC
CDR3 protein: CASSGVAGQETQYF

CDR3 length: 11
D gene: .
V gene: TRBV27
J gene: TRBJ1-1
clone size: .
CDR3 DNA: TGTGCCACCGCTACCCTATCTGAAGCTTTCTTT
CDR3 protein: CATATLSEAFF

CDR3 length: 13
D gene: .
V gene: TRBV2
J gene: TRBJ2-7
clone size: once
CDR3 DNA: TGTGCCACCAAAGCCGGGACGGCCTACGAGCAGTACTTC
CDR3 protein: CATKAGTAYEQYF

CDR3 length: 15
D gene: TRBD1
V gene: TRBV19
J gene: TRBJ2-3
clone size: .
CDR3 DNA: TGTGCCAGTAGTATTCGACAGGGGGCTGGAGATACGCAGTATTTT
CDR3 protein: CASSIRQGAGDTQYF

CDR3 length: 14
D gene: TRBD1
V gene: TRBV23-1
J gene: TRBJ2-7
clone size: .
CDR3 DNA: TGCGCCAGCAGTCAATCGGACAGGGACTACGAGCAGTACTTC
CDR3 protein: CASSQSDRDYEQYF

CDR3 length: 16
D gene: .
V gene: TRBV4-1
J gene: TRBJ2-1
clone size: few
CDR3 DNA: TGCGCCAGCAGCCAAGGGCCGGGAGGGACAGATTCTGAGCAGTTCTTC
CDR3 protein: CASSQGPGGTDSEQFF

CDR3 length: 14
D gene: .
V gene: TRBV6-4
J gene: TRBJ1-2
clone size: .
CDR3 DNA: TGTGCCAGCAGTGGCGACAGCCCCGGGGGTGGCTACACCTTC
CDR3 protein: CASSGDSPGGGYTF

CDR3 length: 13
D gene: .
V gene: TRBV6-1
J gene: TRBJ2-5
clone size: .
CDR3 DNA: TGTGCCAGCAGTGAACTCACAGAAGAGACCCAGTACTTC
CDR3 protein: CASSELTEETQYF

CDR3 length: 12
D gene: .
V gene: TRBV28
J gene: TRBJ2-2
clone size: .
CDR3 DNA: TGTGCCAGCAGTCTAGTCCTATCGGAGCTGTTTTTT
CDR3 protein: CASSLVLSELFF

CDR3 length: 15
D gene: .
V gene: TRBV28
J gene: TRBJ2-6
clone size: .
CDR3 DNA: TGTGCCAGCAGTTTCGACAGCTCTGGGGCCAACGTCCTGACTTTC
CDR3 protein: CASSFDSSGANVLTF

CDR3 length: 15
D gene: .
V gene: TRBV6-1
J gene: TRBJ2-5
clone size: .
CDR3 DNA: TGTGCCAGCAGTCCCGCGTTTTGGGGACAAGAGACCCAGTACTTC
CDR3 protein: CASSPAFWGQETQYF

CDR3 length: 14
D gene: .
V gene: TRBV27
J gene: TRBJ2-7
clone size: .
CDR3 DNA: TGTGCCAGCAGTCCCTATGACACGGCCTACGAGCAGTACTTC
CDR3 protein: CASSPYDTAYEQYF

CDR3 length: 15
D gene: TRBD1
V gene: TRBV11-2
J gene: TRBJ1-2
clone size: few
CDR3 DNA: TGTGCCAGCAGCTTAGTGCGACAGGGTAACTATGGCTACACCTTC
CDR3 protein: CASSLVRQGNYGYTF

CDR3 length: 16
D gene: TRBD1
V gene: TRBV5-6
J gene: TRBJ1-2
clone size: .
CDR3 DNA: TGTGCCAGCAGCGCCGGGACAGGGGGTTCAGCATCCGGCTACACCTTC
CDR3 protein: CASSAGTGGSASGYTF

CDR3 length: 15
D gene: TRBD2
V gene: TRBV28
J gene: TRBJ2-7
clone size: .
CDR3 DNA: TGTGCCAGCAGTCGGCCTAGCGGGGCCGGCTACGAGCAGTACTTC
CDR3 protein: CASSRPSGAGYEQYF